The 23 T cell receptor beta chains below were found in one sample sequenced in a study of blood T cell repertoires in COVID-19. Measured with immunoSEQ multiplex PCR; TCRdb has only the in-frame clones, and not every one. This table holds roughly 200,000 clones, more than 80% found once. Material: peripheral blood. The receptor source for this set is a woman aged 35 to 49 with COVID-19, enrolled during active disease.

V gene TRBV27 combines with J gene TRBJ1-6; tentatively, D is TRBD1 (6 bases). CDR3 length equals 16 residues. CDR1 and CDR2 from the germline V gene are MNHEY and SMNVEV (reference sequence). V lost 1 base to trimming and J lost 7 bases, with 14 bases between them. The CDR3 DNA is TGTGCCAGCAGTTTATTGGGCGACAGGAGAAATTCACCCCTCCACTTT. It encodes CASSLLGDRRNSPLHF.

The chain uses TRBV30 and TRBJ1-2; D is unresolved. Germline CDR1 and CDR2: GTSNPN and SVGIG (reference sequence). CDR3 length: 12 amino acids. V was pared by 4 bases and J by 5 bases, with 11 bases between. The CDR3 region has the DNA TGTGCCTGGAAAGACTCGACTTATGGCTACACCTTC. Amino acids: CAWKDSTYGYTF. The full variable domain, in which reference TRBV30 and TRBJ1-2 provide the parts outside the CDR3, is SQTIHQWPATLVQPVGSPLSLECTVEGTSNPNLYWYRQAAGRGLQLLFYSVGIGQISSEVPQNLSASRPQDRQFILSSKKLLLSDSGFYLCAWKDSTYGYTFGSGTRLTVV.

This chain links TRBV4-1 with TRBJ2-7; maybe TRBD1 (6 bases). CDR3 length: 14 amino acids. CDR1 MGHRA and CDR2 YSYEKL come from the germline V gene. V shed 2 bases and J shed 0 bases, with 8 bases lying between them. DNA of the CDR3: TGCGCCAGCAGCCAACAACAGGGCTCCTACGAGCAGTACGTC. This sequence encodes CASSQQQGSYEQYV.

A single count supports this clone. The chain employs TRBV19 and TRBJ2-2, with 9 bases fitting TRBD1. J gave up 8 bases and V 8 bases, and 15 bases lay outside the gene matches. CDR1 and CDR2 (germline): LNHDA, SQIVND (reference sequence). CDR3 length: 16 residues. The DNA for the CDR3 is TGTGCCAGTTCCTCTAGGGACAGGGTTATTTCTGGGGAGCTGTTTTTT. Translating gives CASSSRDRVISGELFF. Combining the CDR3 with reference TRBV19 and TRBJ2-2 gives the whole variable domain DGGITQSPKYLFRKEGQNVTLSCEQNLNHDAMYWYRQDPGQGLRLIYYSQIVNDFQKGDIAEGYSVSREKKESFPLTVTSAQKNPTAFYLCASSSRDRVISGELFFGEGSRLTVL.

This clone was observed a handful of times. The genes are TRBV27 and TRBJ2-1, with D perhaps matching TRBD2 (6 bases). V was pared by 3 bases and J by 10 bases, with 19 bases between. The CDR3 has 15 amino acids. Germline CDR1 and CDR2: MNHEY and SMNVEV (reference sequence). CDR3 nucleotide sequence: TGTGCCAGCAGTTTTCGGCGGGGCCTCCCCGGAGAGCAGTTCTTC. Encoded protein: CASSFRRGLPGEQFF.

The rearrangement joins TRBV6-4 to TRBJ2-3; 7 bases agree with TRBD1. With V trimmed by 6 bases and J by 2 bases, 5 bases remained unmatched. The CDR3 has 14 amino acids. The germline CDR1 and CDR2 sequences are MRHNA and SNTAGT. The DNA for the CDR3 is TGTGCCAGCAGGGGAACAGGGGTCACAGATACGCAGTATTTT. Amino acids: CASRGTGVTDTQYF.

This chain joins TRBV7-9 and TRBJ2-7, with 7 nucleotides matching TRBD2. Germline loops: CDR1 SEHNR, CDR2 FQNEAQ (reference sequence). The V segment lost 4 bases and the J segment 5 bases; nucleotides outside the gene matches: 8. This CDR3 region has 14 residues. DNA of the CDR3: TGTGCCAGCAGCTGGGAGGGTGGGAATCACGAGCAGTACTTC. It specifies CASSWEGGNHEQYF.

The CDR3 loop reads CASTSLGAGYNEQFF. The CDR3 bases are TGTGCCAGCACCTCTCTAGGAGCGGGGTACAATGAGCAGTTCTTC. The V gene is TRBV3-1 (or the pseudogene TRBV3-2), the J gene TRBJ2-1, with 7 bases fitting TRBD2. This CDR3 has 15 amino acids. The V gene's germline CDR1 is LGHDT and CDR2 YNNKEL (reference sequence). The trim removed 7 bases at V and 4 bases at J, leaving 10 bases unmatched.

The chain combines TRBV6-1 with TRBJ2-3; D is perhaps TRBD1 (7 bases). Germline loops: CDR1 MNHNS, CDR2 SASEGT. Trimming pared 0 bases from V and 1 base from J, leaving 20 bases between. The CDR3 loop spans 19 amino acids. The CDR3 DNA sequence: TGTGCCAGCAGTGAAGCGTTTCCGTGGCGGGGACAGCGCACAGATACGCAGTATTTT. Its translation is CASSEAFPWRGQRTDTQYF.

V is TRBV15 and J is TRBJ2-2, with D possibly being TRBD1 (5 bases). Germline V CDR1 and CDR2: LNHNV, YYDKDF (reference sequence). The germline V and J ends were trimmed by 0 bases and 6 bases, with 8 bases remaining between them. The CDR3 runs 14 residues. The CDR3 coding sequence is TGTGCCACCAGCAGAGATCTAGGGGCCGGGGAGCTGTTTTTT. This sequence encodes CATSRDLGAGELFF. Full variable domain (missing parts from reference TRBV15 and TRBJ2-2): DAMVIQNPRYQVTQFGKPVTLSCSQTLNHNVMYWYQQKSSQAPKLLFHYYDKDFNNEADTPDNFQSRRPNTSFCFLDIRSPGLGDTAMYLCATSRDLGAGELFFGEGSRLTVL.

The chain is built from TRBV19 and TRBJ2-1; weak D call: TRBD1 (5 bases). CDR3 length: 15 amino acids. V lost 7 bases, J lost 4 bases, and 17 bases lay in between. Looked up from germline, CDR1 is LNHDA and CDR2 is SQIVND (reference sequence). The CDR3 DNA is TGTGCCAGTAACTTCAGGACATTTCCTTACAATGAGCAGTTCTTC. Encoded protein: CASNFRTFPYNEQFF.

The CDR3 is CASAAGTGGSAEAFF. The CDR3, as DNA: TGTGCCAGCGCGGCGGGGACAGGGGGCTCCGCTGAAGCTTTCTTT. This chain links TRBV5-5 with TRBJ1-1; 12 nucleotides match TRBD1. Losses at the gene ends were 7 bases for V and 6 bases for J; bases not matched to a gene: 10. Germline V gene data show CDR1 as SGHKS and CDR2 as YYEKEE (reference sequence). CDR3 length: 15 residues.

The V gene is TRBV4-1, the J gene TRBJ2-3, with D perhaps matching TRBD1 (5 bases). The CDR3 loop spans 15 amino acids. CDR1 is MGHRA and CDR2 is YSYEKL in the germline V gene. Trimming stripped 5 bases from V and 1 base from J, with 13 bases between. The CDR3 bases are TGCGCCAGCAGCTGGCGAGACAGTGGCACAGATACGCAGTATTTT. This codes for CASSWRDSGTDTQYF.

The V gene is TRBV5-1, the J gene TRBJ1-1, with 7 bases matching TRBD1. V lost 4 bases to trimming and J lost 4 bases; unmatched junction nucleotides: 7. The V gene's germline CDR1 is SGHRS and CDR2 YFSETQ. The CDR3 is 14 residues long. CDR3: CASSPGDSSTEAFF. The CDR3 region has the DNA TGCGCCAGCAGCCCCGGGGACAGTAGCACTGAAGCTTTCTTT.

The chain uses TRBV28 and TRBJ1-2; no reliable D call. In germline, CDR1 is MDHEN, CDR2 SYDVKM. The V end was cut by 5 bases, the J end by 4 bases, with 11 bases between. This CDR3 comprises 13 residues. The CDR3 here is CASSNSISYGYTF. The CDR3, as DNA: TGTGCCAGCAGTAACAGCATTTCCTATGGCTACACCTTC.

V and J are TRBV7-9 and TRBJ2-3; 8 bases align to TRBD1. This CDR3 has 14 residues. Germline loops: CDR1 SEHNR, CDR2 FQNEAQ (reference sequence). Trimming at V came to 5 bases and at J to 5 bases, leaving 6 bases not matched to a gene. The CDR3 bases are TGTGCCAGCAGCCCAGGACAGGGAGGAGATACGCAGTATTTT. Encoded protein: CASSPGQGGDTQYF.

The table lists this clone with a few counts. The chain links TRBV5-5 to TRBJ1-1; D is unresolved. This CDR3 spans 13 amino acids. Per germline, CDR1 SGHKS and CDR2 YYEKEE (reference sequence). Between the trimmed V and J ends, which lost 2 bases and 0 bases, there was a span of 5 bases. CDR3: CASSFDLNTEAFF. CDR3 DNA sequence: TGTGCCAGCAGCTTCGACTTGAACACTGAAGCTTTCTTT.

This sequence joins TRBV9 and TRBJ2-5; possibly TRBD1 for D (5 bases). The CDR3 has 14 amino acids. V lost 0 bases to trimming and J lost 5 bases, with 11 bases between them. Per germline, CDR1 SGDLS and CDR2 YYNGEE. CDR3 in amino acids: CASSVGTSQETQYF. The CDR3 coding sequence is TGTGCCAGCAGCGTAGGGACATCTCAGGAGACCCAGTACTTC. The variable domain in full, completed from reference TRBV9 and TRBJ2-5, reads DSGVTQTPKHLITATGQRVTLRCSPRSGDLSVYWYQQSLDQGLQFLIQYYNGEERAKGNILERFSAQQFPDLHSELNLSSLELGDSALYFCASSVGTSQETQYFGPGTRLLVL.

The J gene is TRBJ1-2, the V gene TRBV19; 8 nucleotides agree with TRBD1. CDR1 LNHDA and CDR2 SQIVND come from the germline V gene (reference sequence). CDR3 length: 13 amino acids. V shed 5 bases, J shed 4 bases, and the junction held 3 bases outside the gene matches. The CDR3 DNA is TGTGCCAGTAGTGTTGGACAGGGCTATGGCTACACCTTC. It codes for CASSVGQGYGYTF.

The J gene is TRBJ2-1, the V gene TRBV29-1; 7 positions match TRBD2. CDR1 and CDR2 (germline): SQVTM, ANQGSEA. V was clipped by 6 bases and J by 10 bases; unmatched bases: 9. The CDR3 extends over 12 amino acids. CDR3 nucleotides: TGCAGCGTGAATACCCGGGAGGTAGAGCAGTTCTTC. Translation: CSVNTREVEQFF.

The rearrangement joins TRBV28 to TRBJ2-7; 9 bases are a match to TRBD1. Germline-derived CDR1 and CDR2 are MDHEN and SYDVKM. This CDR3 contains 16 residues. The V and J ends lost 2 bases and 2 bases, in that order; junction bases with no gene match: 7. As DNA, the CDR3 is TGTGCCAGCAGTTTAGCCCCCGGGACAGGGCCCTACGAGCAGTACTTC. Its protein is CASSLAPGTGPYEQYF.

V and J are TRBV11-3 and TRBJ2-5; 9 nucleotides match TRBD1. There are 14 residues in the CDR3. Trimming took 6 bases from V and 5 from J; bases not matched to a gene: 7. CDR1 is SGHNT and CDR2 is YENEEA in the germline V gene. This CDR3 is CASSPQGAGETQYF. For the CDR3, the DNA is TGTGCCAGCAGTCCACAGGGGGCAGGGGAGACCCAGTACTTC. Full variable domain (rest looked up from reference TRBV11-3 and TRBJ2-5): EAGVVQSPRYKIIEKKQPVAFWCNPISGHNTLYWYLQNLGQGPELLIRYENEEAVDDSQLPKDRFSAERLKGVDSTLKIQPAELGDSAVYLCASSPQGAGETQYFGPGTRLLVL.

This sequence joins TRBV19 and TRBJ1-1, with unresolved D. CDR3 length: 14 amino acids. Germline CDR1 reads LNHDA; CDR2 reads SQIVND (reference sequence). Trimming pared 5 bases from V and 5 bases from J, leaving 15 bases between. CDR3 loop: CASSPGFSETEAFF. The CDR3 region has the DNA TGTGCCAGTAGTCCGGGATTTAGTGAGACTGAAGCTTTCTTT.